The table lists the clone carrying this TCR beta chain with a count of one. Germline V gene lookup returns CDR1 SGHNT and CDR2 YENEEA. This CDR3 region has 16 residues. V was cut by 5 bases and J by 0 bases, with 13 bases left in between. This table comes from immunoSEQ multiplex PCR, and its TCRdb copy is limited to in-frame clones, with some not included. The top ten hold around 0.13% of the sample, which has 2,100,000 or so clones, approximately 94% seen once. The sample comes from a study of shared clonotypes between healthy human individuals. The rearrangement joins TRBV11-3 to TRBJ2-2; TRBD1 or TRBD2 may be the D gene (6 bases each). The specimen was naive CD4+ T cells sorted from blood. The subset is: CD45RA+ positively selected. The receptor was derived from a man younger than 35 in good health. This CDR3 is CASSNRGETNTGELFF. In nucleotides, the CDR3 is TGTGCCAGCAGCAATAGGGGGGAAACGAACACCGGGGAGCTGTTTTTT.